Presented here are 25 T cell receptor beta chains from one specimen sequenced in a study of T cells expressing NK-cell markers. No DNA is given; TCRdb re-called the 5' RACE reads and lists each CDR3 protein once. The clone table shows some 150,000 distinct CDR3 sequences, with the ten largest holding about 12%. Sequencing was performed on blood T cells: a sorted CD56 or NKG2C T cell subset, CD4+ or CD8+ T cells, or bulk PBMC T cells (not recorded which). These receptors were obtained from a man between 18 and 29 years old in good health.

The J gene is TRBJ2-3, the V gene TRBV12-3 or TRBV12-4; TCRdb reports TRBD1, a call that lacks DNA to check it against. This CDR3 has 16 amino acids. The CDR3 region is CASTAYEGAGTDTQYF.

The CDR3 spells CASGKFGMNEQFF. The rearrangement uses TRBV12-5 and TRBJ2-1. This CDR3 contains 13 residues. Germline assignment: CDR1 LGHNT and CDR2 FRNRAP.

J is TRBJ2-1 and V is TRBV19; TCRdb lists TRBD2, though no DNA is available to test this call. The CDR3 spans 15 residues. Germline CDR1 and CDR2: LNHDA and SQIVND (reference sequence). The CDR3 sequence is CASTAGTSGYNEQFF.

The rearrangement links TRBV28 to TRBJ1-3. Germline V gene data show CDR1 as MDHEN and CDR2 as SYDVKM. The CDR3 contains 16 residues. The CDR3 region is CASSFYGLSSGNTIYF.

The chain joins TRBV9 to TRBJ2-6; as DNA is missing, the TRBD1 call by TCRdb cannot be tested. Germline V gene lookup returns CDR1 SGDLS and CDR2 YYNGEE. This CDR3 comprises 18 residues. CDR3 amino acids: CASSVIPGPSSGANVLTF.

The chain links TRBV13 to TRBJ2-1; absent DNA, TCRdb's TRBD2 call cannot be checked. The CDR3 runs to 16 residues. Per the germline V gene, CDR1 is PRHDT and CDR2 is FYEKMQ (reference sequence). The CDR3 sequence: CASSPRLAGGINEQFF.

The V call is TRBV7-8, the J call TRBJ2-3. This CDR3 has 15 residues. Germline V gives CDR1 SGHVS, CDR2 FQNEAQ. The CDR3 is CASSLAGANTDTQYF.

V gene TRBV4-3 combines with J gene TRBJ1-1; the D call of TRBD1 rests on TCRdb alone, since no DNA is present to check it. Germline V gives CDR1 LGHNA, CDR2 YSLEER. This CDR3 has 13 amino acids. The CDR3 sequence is CASSQYRETEAFF.

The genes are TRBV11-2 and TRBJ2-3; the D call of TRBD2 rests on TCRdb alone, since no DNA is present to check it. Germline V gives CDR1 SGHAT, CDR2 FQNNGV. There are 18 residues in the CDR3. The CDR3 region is CASSLEVGLAGEGGTQYF.

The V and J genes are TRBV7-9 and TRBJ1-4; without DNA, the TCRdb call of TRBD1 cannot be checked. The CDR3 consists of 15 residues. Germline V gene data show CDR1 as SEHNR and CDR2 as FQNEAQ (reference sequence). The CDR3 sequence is CAGTGPLATNEKLFF.

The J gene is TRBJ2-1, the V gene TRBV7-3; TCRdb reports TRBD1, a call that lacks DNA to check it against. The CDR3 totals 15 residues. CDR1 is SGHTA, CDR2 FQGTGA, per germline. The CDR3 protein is CASSFNHRDTNEQFF.

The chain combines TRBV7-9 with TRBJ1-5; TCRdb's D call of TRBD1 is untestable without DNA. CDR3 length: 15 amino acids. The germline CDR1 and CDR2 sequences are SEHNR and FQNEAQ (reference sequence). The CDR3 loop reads CASSLTGVGNQPQHF.

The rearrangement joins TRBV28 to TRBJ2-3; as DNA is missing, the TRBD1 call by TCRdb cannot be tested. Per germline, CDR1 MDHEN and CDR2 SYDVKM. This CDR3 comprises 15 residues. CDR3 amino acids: CASRKQASSTDTQYF.

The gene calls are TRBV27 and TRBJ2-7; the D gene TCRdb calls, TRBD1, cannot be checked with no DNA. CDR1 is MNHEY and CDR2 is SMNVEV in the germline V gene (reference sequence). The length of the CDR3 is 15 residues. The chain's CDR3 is CASSPLGQGYYEQYF.

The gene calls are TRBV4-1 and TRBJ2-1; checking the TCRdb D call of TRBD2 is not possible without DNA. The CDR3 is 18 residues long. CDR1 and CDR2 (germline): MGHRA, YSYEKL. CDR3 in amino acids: CASSLIGTSVLLGDEQFF.

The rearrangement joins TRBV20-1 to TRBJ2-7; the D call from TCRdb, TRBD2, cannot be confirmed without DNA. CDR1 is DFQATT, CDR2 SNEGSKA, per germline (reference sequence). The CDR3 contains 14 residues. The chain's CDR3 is CSARTLAGEYEQYF.

CDR3 region: CASTLPGSYEQYF. The V call is TRBV12-3 or TRBV12-4, the J call TRBJ2-7; TCRdb reports TRBD1, a call that lacks DNA to check it against. The CDR3 is 13 amino acids.

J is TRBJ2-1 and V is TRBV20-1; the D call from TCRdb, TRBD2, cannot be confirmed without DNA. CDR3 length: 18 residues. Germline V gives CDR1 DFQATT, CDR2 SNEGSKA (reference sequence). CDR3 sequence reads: CSAPGTSGRPESYNEQFF.

Here the CDR3 reads CSVEGGMGLADYNEQFF. The chain links TRBV29-1 to TRBJ2-1; there is no DNA to check the TCRdb D call of TRBD2. This CDR3 is 17 amino acids long. Germline CDR1 SQVTM, CDR2 ANQGSEA.

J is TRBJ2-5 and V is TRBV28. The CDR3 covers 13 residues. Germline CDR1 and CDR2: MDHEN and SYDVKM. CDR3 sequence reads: CASRSDTQETQYF.

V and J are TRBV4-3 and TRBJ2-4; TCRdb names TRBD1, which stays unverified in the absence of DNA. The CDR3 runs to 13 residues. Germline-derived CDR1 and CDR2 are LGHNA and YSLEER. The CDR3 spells CASSPGTEGIQYF.

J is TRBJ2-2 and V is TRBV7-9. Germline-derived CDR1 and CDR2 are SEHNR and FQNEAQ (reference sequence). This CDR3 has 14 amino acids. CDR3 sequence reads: CASSLGVNTGELFF.

The CDR3 sequence: CASSLGDKDEAFF. The J gene is TRBJ1-1, the V gene TRBV5-1; TCRdb names TRBD1, which stays unverified in the absence of DNA. The CDR3 extends over 13 amino acids. Germline values: CDR1 SGHRS, CDR2 YFSETQ.

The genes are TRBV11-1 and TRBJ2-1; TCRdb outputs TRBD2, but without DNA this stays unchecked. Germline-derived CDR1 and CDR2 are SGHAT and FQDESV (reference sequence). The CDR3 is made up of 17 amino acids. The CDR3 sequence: CASSLALASGAHNEQFF.

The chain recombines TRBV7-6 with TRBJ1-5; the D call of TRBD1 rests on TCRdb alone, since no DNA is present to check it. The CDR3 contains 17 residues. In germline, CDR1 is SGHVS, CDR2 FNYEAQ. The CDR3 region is CASSLDPPGRGGQPQHF. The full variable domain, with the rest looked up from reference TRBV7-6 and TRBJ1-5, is GAGVSQSPRYKVTKRGQDVALRCDPISGHVSLYWYRQALGQGPEFLTYFNYEAQQDKSGLPNDRFSAERPEGSISTLTIQRTEQRDSAMYRCASSLDPPGRGGQPQHFGDGTRLSIL.